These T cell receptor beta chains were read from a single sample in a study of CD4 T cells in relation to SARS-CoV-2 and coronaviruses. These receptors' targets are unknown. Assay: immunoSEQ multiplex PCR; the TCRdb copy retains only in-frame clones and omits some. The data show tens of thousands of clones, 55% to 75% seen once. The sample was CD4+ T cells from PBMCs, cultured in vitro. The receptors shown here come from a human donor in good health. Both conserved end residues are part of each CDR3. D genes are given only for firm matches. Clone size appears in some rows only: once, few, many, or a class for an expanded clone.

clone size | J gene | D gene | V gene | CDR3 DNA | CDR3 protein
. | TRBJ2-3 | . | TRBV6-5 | TGTGCCAGCAGTCGGCGGCGGAGCACAGATACGCAGTATTTT | CASSRRRSTDTQYF
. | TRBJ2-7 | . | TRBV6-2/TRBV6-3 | TGTGCCAGCAGCCGCGACAGTCCAGAGCAGTACTTC | CASSRDSPEQYF
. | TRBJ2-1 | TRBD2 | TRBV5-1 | TGCGCCAGCAGTTCCCCGAGGGTTTATCAGCGCGGGAGGCAGTACGGGCAGTTCTTC | CASSSPRVYQRGRQYGQFF
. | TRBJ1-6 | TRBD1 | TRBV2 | TGTGCCAGCACCCCGACAGGGTGGTATAATTCACCCCTCCACTTT | CASTPTGWYNSPLHF
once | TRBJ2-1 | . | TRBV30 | TGTGCCTGGAGTAAAAAGGCAGGGGACTACAATGAGCAGTTCTTC | CAWSKKAGDYNEQFF
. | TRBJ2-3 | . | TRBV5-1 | TGCGCCAGCAGCTTGGGCCGGGGCCCAGATACGCAGTATTTT | CASSLGRGPDTQYF
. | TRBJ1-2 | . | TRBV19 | TGTGCCAGTAGTATAGACGTAGCACAGGGATTCGGCTATGGCTACACCTTC | CASSIDVAQGFGYGYTF
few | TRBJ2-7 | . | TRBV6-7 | TGTGCCAGCAGTGAAGAAGGAAGGAGCTCCTACGAGCAGTACTTC | CASSEEGRSSYEQYF
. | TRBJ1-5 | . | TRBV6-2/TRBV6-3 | TGTGCCAGCAGTTACTTAATTATCCGGGGTACTTATAGCAATCAGCCCCAGCATTTT | CASSYLIIRGTYSNQPQHF
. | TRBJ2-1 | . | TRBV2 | TGTGCCAGCATTAGGCTGAAGAATGAGCAGTTCTTC | CASIRLKNEQFF
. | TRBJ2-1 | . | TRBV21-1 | TGTGCCAGCTCCGGGGCAGTTGGGCAGTACAATGAGCAGTTCTTC | CASSGAVGQYNEQFF
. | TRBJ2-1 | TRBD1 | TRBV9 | TGTGCCAGCAGCGTAGCTGTACAGGGGGCTGGTAATGAGCAGTTCTTC | CASSVAVQGAGNEQFF
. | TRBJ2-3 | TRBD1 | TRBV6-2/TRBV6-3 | TGTGCCAGCAGCCCTACCAGACAGGGGCCATTTACAGATACGCAGTATTTT | CASSPTRQGPFTDTQYF
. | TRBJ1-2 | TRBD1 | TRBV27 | TGTGCCAGCCTTCCCCACGGGACAGGGATTGGCTACACCTTC | CASLPHGTGIGYTF
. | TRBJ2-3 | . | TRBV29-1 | TGCAGCGCGGGTAGCCAGGCGAGTAGCACAGATACGCAGTATTTT | CSAGSQASSTDTQYF
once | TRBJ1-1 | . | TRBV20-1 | TGCAGTGCACAAGCGAACACTGAAGCTTTCTTT | CSAQANTEAFF
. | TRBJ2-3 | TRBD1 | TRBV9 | TGTGCCAGCAGCGTAGCTGGGGGGACAGGGGGAGATACGCAGTATTTT | CASSVAGGTGGDTQYF
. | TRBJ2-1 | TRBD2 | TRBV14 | TGTGCCAGCAGCCTCGGACTAGCAGCCGTCACAGACAATGAGCAGTTCTTC | CASSLGLAAVTDNEQFF
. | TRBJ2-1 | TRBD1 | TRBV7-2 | TGTGCCAGCAGCTTAACAGGGGGCTCCTACAATGAGCAGTTCTTC | CASSLTGGSYNEQFF
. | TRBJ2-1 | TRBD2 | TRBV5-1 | TGCGCCAGCAGCGAGACTAGCGGGAGGGACCATTGGCAGTTCTTC | CASSETSGRDHWQFF
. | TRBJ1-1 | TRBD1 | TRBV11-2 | TGTGCCAGCAGCCAAATAGGACAGGGTGAAGCTTTCTTT | CASSQIGQGEAFF
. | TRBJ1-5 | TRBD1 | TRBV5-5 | TGTGCCAGCAGCCCAGACAGGGCCAATCAGCCCCAGCATTTT | CASSPDRANQPQHF
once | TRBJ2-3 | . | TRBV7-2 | TGTGCCAGCAGCTTAACAGCCAGGGATACGCAGTATTTT | CASSLTARDTQYF
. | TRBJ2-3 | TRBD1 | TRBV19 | TGTGCCAGTAGTACCAGGACAGGGGGGGGCACAGATACGCAGTATTTT | CASSTRTGGGTDTQYF
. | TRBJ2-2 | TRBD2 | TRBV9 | TGTGCCAGCAGCGTATTACTAGCGGGAGCCGGGGAGCTGTTTTTT | CASSVLLAGAGELFF
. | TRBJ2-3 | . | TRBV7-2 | TGTGCCAGCAGCTTAGCAGGACAGTACACAGATACGCAGTATTTT | CASSLAGQYTDTQYF
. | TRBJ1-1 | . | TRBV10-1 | TGCGCCAGCAGTGAAAATGTACAGGGTGAAGCTTTCTTT | CASSENVQGEAFF
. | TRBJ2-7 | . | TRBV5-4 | TGTGCCAGCAGCTTGACCGGGTTAGGGGTATTTTACGAGCAGTACTTC | CASSLTGLGVFYEQYF
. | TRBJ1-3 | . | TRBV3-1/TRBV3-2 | TGTGCCAGCAGTCAAAGCGGGGCCGGGGGAAACACCATATATTTT | CASSQSGAGGNTIYF
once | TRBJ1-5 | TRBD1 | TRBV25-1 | TGTGCCAGCGGGAGGACAGGTCTGGAGCCCCAGCATTTT | CASGRTGLEPQHF
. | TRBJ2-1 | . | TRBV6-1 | TGTGCCAGCAGTGAATCGGGTAGCTGGGAGCAGTTCTTC | CASSESGSWEQFF
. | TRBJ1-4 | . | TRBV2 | TGTGCCAGCAGTGAAGGGGGCAAACTTCTCAGGAGGAATGAAAAACTGTTTTTT | CASSEGGKLLRRNEKLFF
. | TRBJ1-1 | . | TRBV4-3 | TGCGCCAGCAGCCAAGGTAATCGGGACGTGAAAGCTTTCTTT | CASSQGNRDVKAFF